This T cell receptor beta chain was observed in a study of blood T cells in healthy people across ages. Study-level points and caveats: PBMCs that were unsorted prevented a conclusive naive versus antigen-experienced comparison.

Primers used in a second PCR of roughly 6 to 12 cycles were a sample-barcoded 5' primer and a J-beta primer mix. TCRdb reprocessed the 5' RACE reads with MiXCR, giving one entry per CDR3 protein. The sample has roughly 1 million distinct CDR3 sequences, approximately 25% seen once. Germline V CDR1 and CDR2: DFQATT, SNEGSKA (reference sequence). This CDR3 contains 13 residues. V lost 4 bases to trimming and J lost 4 bases, with 14 bases between them. This clonotype was counted only a few times. The antigen remains unidentified. This same sample was also part of a study on T cells of mothers and their children.

The sequence was obtained from a girl aged 2 to 9 in good health. This chain uses TRBV20-1 with TRBJ2-7, with TRBD1 as a possible D gene (6 bases). Material for sequencing was blood. The CDR3 is CSATNRETYEQYF. In nucleotides, the CDR3 is TGCAGTGCTACAAACAGGGAGACGTACGAGCAGTACTTC.